A selection of T cell receptor beta chains follows, all from one sample in a study of blood T cell repertoires in COVID-19. TCRdb's table, derived via immunoSEQ multiplex PCR, lists solely in-frame clones and lacks some. The sample holds 150,000 to 200,000 clones, around 85% seen once. The sample was peripheral blood. Receptor source: a woman of 80 years or more with acute or convalescent COVID-19. Both conserved end residues are part of each CDR3. Each record gives: clone size, V gene, J gene, CDR3 protein. Not every row has a clone size; where given, it reads once, few, many or a size class.

clone_size: .; v_call: TRBV5-5; j_call: TRBJ2-1; cdr3_aa: CASSFGLRSYNEQFF
clone_size: .; v_call: TRBV19; j_call: TRBJ2-5; cdr3_aa: CASSPGTSGQETQYF
clone_size: .; v_call: TRBV4-1; j_call: TRBJ2-1; cdr3_aa: CASSQGPGTSPNEQFF
clone_size: .; v_call: TRBV9; j_call: TRBJ2-3; cdr3_aa: CASSVGRLAGGDTQYF
clone_size: .; v_call: TRBV29-1; j_call: TRBJ1-1; cdr3_aa: CSGSGTGGSGTEAFF
clone_size: once; v_call: TRBV5-1; j_call: TRBJ2-2; cdr3_aa: CASSLGHLNTGELFF
clone_size: .; v_call: TRBV24-1; j_call: TRBJ1-1; cdr3_aa: CATSDVSPGQGPVGYTEAFF
clone_size: .; v_call: TRBV5-1; j_call: TRBJ1-2; cdr3_aa: CASRDRGGYTF
clone_size: once; v_call: TRBV3-1/TRBV3-2; j_call: TRBJ1-5; cdr3_aa: CASSLLHQPQHF
clone_size: .; v_call: TRBV11-2; j_call: TRBJ2-7; cdr3_aa: CASSLSLEQYF
clone_size: .; v_call: TRBV5-7; j_call: TRBJ2-3; cdr3_aa: CASSPRTSSRKDTQYF
clone_size: few; v_call: TRBV12-5; j_call: TRBJ1-4; cdr3_aa: CASGLAPTVPLIRFSEKLFF
clone_size: .; v_call: TRBV25-1; j_call: TRBJ1-3; cdr3_aa: CASSDYDSALGNTIYF
clone_size: .; v_call: TRBV27; j_call: TRBJ1-1; cdr3_aa: CASSLRATGRNTEAFF
clone_size: .; v_call: TRBV4-2; j_call: TRBJ2-7; cdr3_aa: CASSQDKSAGVISYEQYF
clone_size: .; v_call: TRBV7-2; j_call: TRBJ1-2; cdr3_aa: CASSLTEDIGYTF
clone_size: .; v_call: TRBV5-6; j_call: TRBJ2-7; cdr3_aa: CASTSRLVPYEQYF
clone_size: once; v_call: TRBV3-1/TRBV3-2; j_call: TRBJ2-3; cdr3_aa: CASSQTGTRSDTQYF
clone_size: .; v_call: TRBV2; j_call: TRBJ1-5; cdr3_aa: CASSDPWEGPQPQHF
clone_size: .; v_call: TRBV5-5; j_call: TRBJ2-7; cdr3_aa: CASGTGTGAYEQYF
clone_size: .; v_call: TRBV4-1; j_call: TRBJ2-1; cdr3_aa: CASSQALAGGYNEQFF
clone_size: .; v_call: TRBV3-1/TRBV3-2; j_call: TRBJ2-1; cdr3_aa: CASSQGIGGISVEQFF
clone_size: .; v_call: TRBV18; j_call: TRBJ2-7; cdr3_aa: CASSPGLHEQYF